Listed here are 30 T cell receptor beta chains from one sample, sequenced in a study of cytomegalovirus exposure and HLA in healthy donors. Clones were read by immunoSEQ multiplex PCR, and TCRdb kept only the in-frame ones, dropping some. This sample yields 150,000 to 200,000 clones, of which 84% are seen a single time; about 10% belongs to the top ten. Material for sequencing was PBMCs. The receptors were gathered from a man in his thirties or forties in good health and CMV-seropositive.

The V gene is TRBV9, the J gene TRBJ2-5; D might be TRBD1 (5 bases). The CDR3 covers 14 residues. V lost 4 bases, J lost 0 bases, and 10 bases lay in between. Germline values: CDR1 SGDLS, CDR2 YYNGEE. CDR3 nucleotides: TGTGCCAGCAGCCCTCGACAGTACCAAGAGACCCAGTACTTC. This sequence encodes CASSPRQYQETQYF.

This clone appeared once. The genes are TRBV7-9 and TRBJ2-3; D is undetermined. V lost 5 bases, J lost 4 bases, and 10 bases lay in between. The length of the CDR3 is 13 residues. In germline, CDR1 is SEHNR, CDR2 FQNEAQ (reference sequence). CDR3 loop: CASSPGIPDTQYF. The CDR3 DNA is TGTGCCAGCAGCCCCGGTATCCCAGATACGCAGTATTTT.

In this sample, this clone turned up a few times. The chain employs TRBV11-2 and TRBJ1-2; 10 positions agree with TRBD1. The V gene's germline CDR1 is SGHAT and CDR2 FQNNGV. The CDR3 is made up of 14 amino acids. V shed 10 bases and J 1 base; nucleotides not matched to a gene: 6. The CDR3 DNA reads TGTGCCACGAGGGGACAGGGGTTTAACTATGGCTACACCTTC. This gives the protein CATRGQGFNYGYTF.

The rearrangement uses TRBV29-1 and TRBJ2-5; a possible D gene is TRBD1 (5 bases). Per germline, CDR1 SQVTM and CDR2 ANQGSEA. This CDR3 has 13 residues. The V and J ends lost 5 bases and 2 bases respectively, with 12 bases between them. DNA for the CDR3: TGCAGCGTTTCAGACAGCCGTCAAGAGACCCAGTACTTC. Amino acid sequence: CSVSDSRQETQYF.

This clone appeared a single time. The chain combines TRBV14 with TRBJ2-3; tentatively, D is TRBD2 (5 bases). CDR3 length: 15 amino acids. Germline V gives CDR1 SGHDN, CDR2 FVKESK. The V and J ends lost 4 bases and 4 bases respectively, with 15 bases between them. CDR3 nucleotide sequence: TGTGCCAGCAGCCGAGACTGGAGAGGGTCAGATACGCAGTATTTT. This gives the protein CASSRDWRGSDTQYF.

V is TRBV27 and J is TRBJ2-5; 8 bases align to TRBD2. Germline loops: CDR1 MNHEY, CDR2 SMNVEV (reference sequence). This CDR3 is 14 amino acids long. Germline trimming cut 4 bases from V and 2 bases from J; bases unmatched to any gene: 3. The CDR3 here is CASSWGTRQETQYF. The CDR3 nucleotides are TGTGCCAGCAGTTGGGGGACTAGACAAGAGACCCAGTACTTC.

The V call is TRBV7-9, the J call TRBJ2-2; possibly TRBD1 for D (6 bases). Trimming shortened V by 7 bases and J by 4 bases, and 16 bases separated the two germline ends. Germline V lookup: CDR1 SEHNR, CDR2 FQNEAQ (reference sequence). This CDR3 is 15 amino acids long. The CDR3 spells CASTPTGSGTGELFF. Here the CDR3 DNA reads TGTGCCAGCACCCCGACAGGTTCGGGCACCGGGGAGCTGTTTTTT.

The CDR3 is CASSIPGGPTGELFF. The CDR3 DNA reads TGTGCCAGCAGTATTCCGGGGGGGCCCACCGGGGAGCTGTTTTTT. This chain joins TRBV27 and TRBJ2-2, with 8 bases fitting TRBD2. V dropped 5 bases and J dropped 4; count of bases not matched to a gene: 6. Germline CDR1 is MNHEY and CDR2 is SMNVEV (reference sequence). The CDR3 extends over 15 amino acids.

This clone showed up just once. V is TRBV7-2 and J is TRBJ2-5, with D possibly TRBD2 on 5 matching bases. Germline CDR1 SGHTA, CDR2 FQGNSA. Trimming left V 5 bases short and J 7 bases short, with 26 bases between. The length of the CDR3 is 17 residues. CDR3 DNA sequence: TGTGCCAGCAGCAAAGGGTTTCGGCCCGAGGGCCGCCCGACCCAGTACTTC. This codes for CASSKGFRPEGRPTQYF.

The chain joins TRBV5-6 to TRBJ2-3; 14 bases map to TRBD2. CDR3 length: 18 residues. Germline V gene sequence: CDR1 SGHDT, CDR2 YYEEEE. Trimming at V came to 1 base and at J to 1 base, leaving 5 bases not matched to a gene. The DNA for the CDR3 is TGTGCCAGCAGCTTGAAGACTAGCGGGGGGGGTGGCACAGATACGCAGTATTTT. This codes for CASSLKTSGGGGTDTQYF.

The chain employs TRBV19 and TRBJ2-6, with 7 nucleotides matching TRBD1. Germline V gene data show CDR1 as LNHDA and CDR2 as SQIVND (reference sequence). The junction had 2 bases not matched to a gene; V was cut back by 4 bases and J by 2 bases. This CDR3 comprises 15 residues. CDR3 in DNA: TGTGCCAGTAGTAAGACAGGGACTGGGGCCAACGTCCTGACTTTC. Protein sequence: CASSKTGTGANVLTF.

The gene calls are TRBV5-4 and TRBJ2-1, with 11 positions matching TRBD2. Per germline, CDR1 SGHNT and CDR2 YYREEE (reference sequence). The CDR3 is 15 residues long. J gave up 9 bases and V 5 bases, and 10 bases lay outside the gene matches. CDR3 sequence (DNA): TGTGCCAGCAGTTCCGGGACTAGCGGCCCCGGTGAGCAGTTCTTC. Translated, it gives CASSSGTSGPGEQFF. The full variable domain, completed using reference TRBV5-4 and TRBJ2-1, is ETGVTQSPTHLIKTRGQQVTLRCSSQSGHNTVSWYQQALGQGPQFIFQYYREEENGRGNFPPRFSGLQFPNYSSELNVNALELDDSALYLCASSSGTSGPGEQFFGPGTRLTVL.

This rearrangement joins TRBV5-1 to TRBJ1-1; D is uncertain. The CDR3 totals 14 residues. The germline V and J ends were trimmed by 4 bases and 1 base, with 11 bases remaining between them. Germline V lookup: CDR1 SGHRS, CDR2 YFSETQ. Here the CDR3 DNA reads TGCGCCAGCAGCCCAACCCCAGAGAACACTGAAGCTTTCTTT. This translates into CASSPTPENTEAFF.

The genes are TRBV29-1 and TRBJ2-7, with D possibly being TRBD2 (5 bases). V lost 5 bases to trimming and J lost 9 bases, with 14 bases between them. The germline V gene encodes CDR1 SQVTM and CDR2 ANQGSEA. The CDR3 runs 11 residues. The CDR3 region is CSVRNGVGQYF. CDR3 nucleotides: TGCAGCGTTCGTAACGGGGTCGGGCAGTACTTC.

The CDR3 DNA follows: TGTGCCAGCAGTGAAGAGGTGGGGGCAGGGATCGATCAGCCCCAGCATTTT. Its translation is CASSEEVGAGIDQPQHF. The J gene is TRBJ1-5, the V gene TRBV25-1; tentative D call: TRBD1 (6 bases). The germline V gene encodes CDR1 MGHDK and CDR2 SYGVNS. The CDR3 extends over 17 amino acids. With 2 bases removed from V and 5 bases from J, the gap between germline ends came to 19 bases.

For the CDR3, the DNA is TGTGCCAGCACCTCGAGCTCCTACGAGCAGTACTTC. Translated: CASTSSSYEQYF. The chain uses TRBV28 and TRBJ2-7, with D unclear. Germline CDR1 MDHEN, CDR2 SYDVKM. Trimming took 7 bases from V and 0 from J, leaving 7 bases between them. The CDR3 has 12 amino acids.

The chain recombines TRBV29-1 with TRBJ2-7, with 8 bases aligning to TRBD2. CDR3 length equals 15 residues. Per germline, CDR1 SQVTM and CDR2 ANQGSEA. Trimming took 3 bases from V and 4 from J; bases not matched to a gene: 11. CDR3 nucleotides: TGCAGCGTTGAGGCCCACCGAGCGGGAGTATACGAGCAGTACTTC. Its protein is CSVEAHRAGVYEQYF.

This clone was picked up a small number of times. DNA of the CDR3: TGCGCCAGCAGCCAAGGGACAGCTACTAACTATGGCTACACCTTC. This gives the protein CASSQGTATNYGYTF. The chain combines TRBV4-1 with TRBJ1-2; weak D call: TRBD1 (6 bases). Between the trimmed V and J ends, which lost 1 base and 0 bases, there was a span of 9 bases. The CDR3 loop spans 15 amino acids. CDR1 and CDR2 (germline): MGHRA, YSYEKL.

This chain uses TRBV9 with TRBJ1-5; D uncertain. The CDR3 is 13 amino acids. Germline CDR1 SGDLS, CDR2 YYNGEE. Deletions cut 4 bases from V and 3 bases from J, with 8 bases between. CDR3: CASSPYPNQPQHF. The CDR3 region has the DNA TGTGCCAGCAGCCCCTACCCCAATCAGCCCCAGCATTTT.

The chain is built from TRBV29-1 and TRBJ2-3; TRBD1 might be the D (6 bases). CDR1 is SQVTM and CDR2 is ANQGSEA in the germline V gene. V lost 6 bases and J 1 base, leaving 17 bases between the germline ends. The CDR3 is 15 residues long. The CDR3 loop reads CSVGNSGTRTDTQYF. The CDR3 DNA reads as TGCAGCGTCGGCAATTCCGGGACACGCACAGATACGCAGTATTTT.

The J gene is TRBJ1-2, the V gene TRBV12-5, with D possibly being TRBD1 (5 bases). The V and J ends lost 4 bases and 8 bases respectively, with 14 bases between them. Germline values: CDR1 LGHNT, CDR2 FRNRAP. This CDR3 is built from 13 residues. CDR3 sequence reads: CASGSTGPLGYTF. CDR3 DNA: TGTGCTAGTGGTTCCACAGGACCATTAGGCTACACCTTC. Looking up the rest from reference TRBV12-5 and TRBJ1-2 gives the full variable domain: DARVTQTPRHKVTEMGQEVTMRCQPILGHNTVFWYRQTMMQGLELLAYFRNRAPLDDSGMPKDRFSAEMPDATLATLKIQPSEPRDSAVYFCASGSTGPLGYTFGSGTRLTVV.

This chain links TRBV10-1 with TRBJ2-3, with D hard to call. Germline CDR1 WNHNN, CDR2 SYGVQD (reference sequence). The CDR3 consists of 16 residues. The ends were cut back, 3 bases at V and 0 bases at J, with 13 bases in the middle. CDR3 sequence (DNA): TGCGCCAGCAGTGACCCTCTTGGCGGTAGCACAGATACGCAGTATTTT. The encoded protein is CASSDPLGGSTDTQYF.

This sequence joins TRBV30 and TRBJ2-2; 8 bases are shared with TRBD1. CDR1 is GTSNPN and CDR2 is SVGIG in the germline V gene (reference sequence). Germline trimming cut 4 bases from V and 0 bases from J; bases unmatched to any gene: 4. This CDR3 has 15 amino acids. The CDR3 spells CAWKEDRANTGELFF. CDR3 sequence (DNA): TGTGCCTGGAAAGAGGACAGGGCGAACACCGGGGAGCTGTTTTTT.

The chain employs TRBV30 and TRBJ1-1; 11 bases fit TRBD1. Germline CDR1 and CDR2: GTSNPN and SVGIG (reference sequence). The CDR3 covers 15 residues. V shed 4 bases, J shed 7 bases, and the junction held 11 bases outside the gene matches. For the CDR3, the DNA is TGTGCCTGGACCCGGACAGGGGGCATTGCCCTTGAAGCTTTCTTT. Translation: CAWTRTGGIALEAFF.

The V and J genes are TRBV28 and TRBJ2-6; perhaps TRBD1 as D (5 bases). Germline CDR1 MDHEN, CDR2 SYDVKM. V lost 6 bases to trimming and J lost 0 bases, with 12 bases between them. This CDR3 spans 16 amino acids. The CDR3 here is CASRRTGYSGANVLTF. CDR3 bases: TGTGCCAGCAGGAGAACAGGATACTCTGGGGCCAACGTCCTGACTTTC. Using reference TRBV28 and TRBJ2-6 for the parts outside the CDR3, the full variable domain is DVKVTQSSRYLVKRTGEKVFLECVQDMDHENMFWYRQDPGLGLRLIYFSYDVKMKEKGDIPEGYSVSREKKERFSLILESASTNQTSMYLCASRRTGYSGANVLTFGAGSRLTVL.

The gene calls are TRBV9 and TRBJ2-7, with TRBD1 as a possible D gene (8 bases). V lost 2 bases, J lost 2 bases, and 17 bases lay in between. The CDR3 is made up of 16 amino acids. In germline, CDR1 is SGDLS, CDR2 YYNGEE. The CDR3: CASSVGGQGGTYEQYF. The DNA for the CDR3 is TGTGCCAGCAGCGTGGGTGGACAGGGAGGGACCTACGAGCAGTACTTC. Together with reference TRBV9 and TRBJ2-7, the CDR3 gives the full variable domain: DSGVTQTPKHLITATGQRVTLRCSPRSGDLSVYWYQQSLDQGLQFLIQYYNGEERAKGNILERFSAQQFPDLHSELNLSSLELGDSALYFCASSVGGQGGTYEQYFGPGTRLTVT.

V and J are TRBV28 and TRBJ2-2; possible D gene TRBD1, 5 bases. The CDR3 consists of 16 residues. CDR1 is MDHEN and CDR2 is SYDVKM in the germline V gene. Trimming stripped 6 bases from V and 0 bases from J, with 14 bases between. Here the CDR3 DNA reads TGTGCCAGCAGGCTCGACAGCAGTCCGAACACCGGGGAGCTGTTTTTT. Residues: CASRLDSSPNTGELFF.

V is TRBV6-1 and J is TRBJ2-2; 12 positions agree with TRBD2. This CDR3 has 15 residues. The V segment lost 2 bases and the J segment 6 bases; nucleotides outside the gene matches: 1. Germline lookup yields CDR1 MNHNS and CDR2 SASEGT. The CDR3 DNA is TGTGCCAGCAGTGAACTAGCGGGGGGGCCCGGGGAGCTGTTTTTT. Its translation is CASSELAGGPGELFF.

Here the CDR3 DNA reads TGTGCCAGCACCCCTACTGCGGGGGTCTACAATGAGCAGTTCTTC. This encodes CASTPTAGVYNEQFF. The chain has TRBV5-6 and TRBJ2-1; 7 nucleotides match TRBD2. Per the germline V gene, CDR1 is SGHDT and CDR2 is YYEEEE. This CDR3 has 15 residues. Trimming at V came to 6 bases and at J to 3 bases, leaving 9 bases not matched to a gene.

Concerning this clone itself: The sample carries other DNA sequences with the same CDR3. The chain carries TRBV28 and TRBJ1-1; the match to TRBD1 covers 8 bases. Germline V gene lookup returns CDR1 MDHEN and CDR2 SYDVKM. Trimming at V came to 6 bases and at J to 7 bases, leaving 7 bases not matched to a gene. The CDR3 covers 13 residues. The CDR3, as DNA: TGTGCCAGCAGCAACAGGGGGAGTGGTGAAGCTTTCTTT. Translation: CASSNRGSGEAFF.